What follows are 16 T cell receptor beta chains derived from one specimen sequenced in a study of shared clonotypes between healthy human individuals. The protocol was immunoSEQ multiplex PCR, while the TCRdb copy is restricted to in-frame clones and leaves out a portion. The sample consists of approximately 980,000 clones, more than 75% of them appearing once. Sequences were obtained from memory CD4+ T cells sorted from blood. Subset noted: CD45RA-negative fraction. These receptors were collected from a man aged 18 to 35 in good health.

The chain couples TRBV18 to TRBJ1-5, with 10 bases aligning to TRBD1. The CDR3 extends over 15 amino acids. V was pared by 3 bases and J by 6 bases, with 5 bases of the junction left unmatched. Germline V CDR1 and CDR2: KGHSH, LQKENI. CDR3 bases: TGTGCCAGCTCACCGCTGGGACAGGGGTCTCAGCCCCAGCATTTT. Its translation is CASSPLGQGSQPQHF.

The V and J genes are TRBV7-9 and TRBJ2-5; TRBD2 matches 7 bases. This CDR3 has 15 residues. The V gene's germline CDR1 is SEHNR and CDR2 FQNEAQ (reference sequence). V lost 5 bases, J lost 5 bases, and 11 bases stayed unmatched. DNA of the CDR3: TGTGCCAGCAGCCTAACGGGGGGAGAGAGGGAGACCCAGTACTTC. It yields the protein CASSLTGGERETQYF. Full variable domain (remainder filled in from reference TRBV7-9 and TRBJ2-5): DTGVSQNPRHKITKRGQNVTFRCDPISEHNRLYWYRQTLGQGPEFLTYFQNEAQLEKSRLLSDRFSAERPKGSFSTLEIQRTEQGDSAMYLCASSLTGGERETQYFGPGTRLLVL.

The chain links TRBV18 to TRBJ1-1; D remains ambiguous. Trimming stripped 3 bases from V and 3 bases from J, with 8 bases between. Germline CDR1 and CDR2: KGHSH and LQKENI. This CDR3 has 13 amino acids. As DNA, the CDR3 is TGTGCCAGCTCACCCCAGCCGGACACTGAAGCTTTCTTT. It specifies CASSPQPDTEAFF.

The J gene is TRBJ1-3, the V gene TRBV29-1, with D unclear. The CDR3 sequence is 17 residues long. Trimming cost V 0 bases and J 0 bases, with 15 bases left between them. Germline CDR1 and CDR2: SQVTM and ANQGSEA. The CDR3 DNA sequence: TGCAGCGTTGAAGACCGAACAGCAAAGAGCTCTGGAAACACCATATATTTT. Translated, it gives CSVEDRTAKSSGNTIYF.

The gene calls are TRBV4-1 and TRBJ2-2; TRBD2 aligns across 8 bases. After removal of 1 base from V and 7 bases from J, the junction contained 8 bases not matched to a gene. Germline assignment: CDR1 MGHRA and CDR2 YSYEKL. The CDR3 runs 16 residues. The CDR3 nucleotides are TGCGCCAGCAGCCAAGGGTTTAGCGGGGTTGGCGGGGAGCTGTTTTTT. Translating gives CASSQGFSGVGGELFF.

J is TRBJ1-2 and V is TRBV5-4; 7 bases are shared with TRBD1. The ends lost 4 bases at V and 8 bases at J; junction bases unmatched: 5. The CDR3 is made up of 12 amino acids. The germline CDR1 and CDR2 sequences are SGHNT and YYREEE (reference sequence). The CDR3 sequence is CASSKGQRGYTF. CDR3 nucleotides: TGTGCCAGCAGCAAGGGACAGAGAGGCTACACCTTC.

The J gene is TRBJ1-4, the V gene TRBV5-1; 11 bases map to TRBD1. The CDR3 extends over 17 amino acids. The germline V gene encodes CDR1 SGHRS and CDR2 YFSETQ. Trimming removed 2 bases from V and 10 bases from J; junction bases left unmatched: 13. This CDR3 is CASSLDSGTGGPGKLFF. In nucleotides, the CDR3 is TGCGCCAGCAGCTTAGATTCCGGGACAGGGGGGCCTGGAAAACTGTTTTTT.

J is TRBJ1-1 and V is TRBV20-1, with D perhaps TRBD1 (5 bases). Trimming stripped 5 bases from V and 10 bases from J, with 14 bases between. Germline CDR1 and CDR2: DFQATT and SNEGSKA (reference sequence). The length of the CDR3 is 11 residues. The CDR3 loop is CSAAGQIGAFF. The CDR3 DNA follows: TGCAGTGCTGCCGGACAAATCGGAGCTTTCTTT.

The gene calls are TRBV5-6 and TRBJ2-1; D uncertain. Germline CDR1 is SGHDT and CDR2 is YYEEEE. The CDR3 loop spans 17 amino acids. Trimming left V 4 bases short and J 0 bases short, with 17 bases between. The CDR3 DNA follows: TGTGCCAGCAGCCCGTGGGGTGGCAGGAGCTCCTACAATGAGCAGTTCTTC. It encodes CASSPWGGRSSYNEQFF. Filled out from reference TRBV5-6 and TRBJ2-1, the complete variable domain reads DAGVTQSPTHLIKTRGQQVTLRCSPKSGHDTVSWYQQALGQGPQFIFQYYEEEERQRGNFPDRFSGHQFPNYSSELNVNALLLGDSALYLCASSPWGGRSSYNEQFFGPGTRLTVL.

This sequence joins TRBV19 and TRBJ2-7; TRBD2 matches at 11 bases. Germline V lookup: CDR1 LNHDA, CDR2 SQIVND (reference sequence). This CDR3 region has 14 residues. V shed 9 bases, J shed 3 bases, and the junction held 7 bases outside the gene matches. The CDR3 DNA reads TGTGCCAGCCGAGATAGCGGGGGGGTCTACGAGCAGTACTTC. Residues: CASRDSGGVYEQYF.

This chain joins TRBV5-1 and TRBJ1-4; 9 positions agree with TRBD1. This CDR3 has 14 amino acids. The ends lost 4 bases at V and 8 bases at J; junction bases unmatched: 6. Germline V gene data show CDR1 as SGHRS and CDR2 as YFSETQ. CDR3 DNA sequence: TGCGCCAGCAGCCCCCGGGACAGGGAAGAAAAACTGTTTTTT. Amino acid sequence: CASSPRDREEKLFF.

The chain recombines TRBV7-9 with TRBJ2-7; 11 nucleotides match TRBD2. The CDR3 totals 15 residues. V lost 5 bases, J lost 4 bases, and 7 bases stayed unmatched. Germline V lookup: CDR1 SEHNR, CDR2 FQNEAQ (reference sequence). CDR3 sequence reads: CASSRSGGAQYEQYF. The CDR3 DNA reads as TGTGCCAGCAGCCGTAGCGGGGGGGCCCAGTACGAGCAGTACTTC.

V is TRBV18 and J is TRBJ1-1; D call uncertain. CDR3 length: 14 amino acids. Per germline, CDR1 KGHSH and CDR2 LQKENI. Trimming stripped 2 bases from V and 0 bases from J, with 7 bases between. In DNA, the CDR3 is TGTGCCAGCTCACCAAGCACCATGAACACTGAAGCTTTCTTT. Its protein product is CASSPSTMNTEAFF.

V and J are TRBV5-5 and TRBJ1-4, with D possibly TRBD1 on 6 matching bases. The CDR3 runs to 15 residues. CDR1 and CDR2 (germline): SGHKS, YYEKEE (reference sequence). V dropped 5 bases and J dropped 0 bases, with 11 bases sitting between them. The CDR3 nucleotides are TGTGCCAGCAGGGGAGACAGGACAACTAATGAAAAACTGTTTTTT. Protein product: CASRGDRTTNEKLFF.

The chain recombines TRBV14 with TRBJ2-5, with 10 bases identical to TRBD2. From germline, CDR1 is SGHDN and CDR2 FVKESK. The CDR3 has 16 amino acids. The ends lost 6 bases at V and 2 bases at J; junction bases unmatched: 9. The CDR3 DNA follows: TGTGCCAGCAGTCGACTAGCGGGCCCCGAGCAAGAGACCCAGTACTTC. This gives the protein CASSRLAGPEQETQYF.

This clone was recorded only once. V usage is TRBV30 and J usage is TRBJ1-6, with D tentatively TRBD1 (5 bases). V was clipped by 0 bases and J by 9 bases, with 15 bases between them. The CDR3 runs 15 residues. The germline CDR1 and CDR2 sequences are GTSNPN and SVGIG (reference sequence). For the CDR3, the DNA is TGTGCCTGGAGTGTTAAGTCGGGGGTGGCTTCACCCCTCCACTTT. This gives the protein CAWSVKSGVASPLHF.